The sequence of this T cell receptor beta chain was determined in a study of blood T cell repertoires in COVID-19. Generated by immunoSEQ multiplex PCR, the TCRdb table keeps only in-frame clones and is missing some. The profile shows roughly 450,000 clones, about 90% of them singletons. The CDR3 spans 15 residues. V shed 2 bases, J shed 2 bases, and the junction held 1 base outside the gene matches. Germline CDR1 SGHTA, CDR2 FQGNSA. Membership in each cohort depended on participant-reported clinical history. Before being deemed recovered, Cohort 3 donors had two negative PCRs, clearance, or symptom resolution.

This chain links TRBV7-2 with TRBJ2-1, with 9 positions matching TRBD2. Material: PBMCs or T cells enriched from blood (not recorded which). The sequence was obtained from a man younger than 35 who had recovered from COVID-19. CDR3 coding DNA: TGTGCCAGCAGCTTATTAGCGGGGGCCTACAATGAGCAGTTCTTC. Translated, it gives CASSLLAGAYNEQFF.